A selection of T cell receptor beta chains follows, all from one sample in a study of cytomegalovirus exposure and HLA in healthy donors. Sequencing was performed with immunoSEQ multiplex PCR; in TCRdb, only in-frame clones are kept and a portion is missing. The sample records 65,000 to 75,000 clones, 85% to 95% being singletons. The sequenced sample was PBMCs. The origin of the receptors is a man between 18 and 35 years old in good health and CMV-seropositive. Each CDR3 is given with its conserved first and last residue. Fields, in order: J gene, clone size, D gene, V gene, CDR3 protein, CDR3 DNA. A D gene is named only where the DNA matches it firmly. The size field is filled for only some rows; it gives once, few, many or a size class.

J: TRBJ2-1
size: .
D: .
V: TRBV5-8
CDR3: CASSLGGGPLNEQFF
DNA: TGTGCCAGCAGCCTCGGAGGGGGCCCTTTAAATGAGCAGTTCTTC

J: TRBJ2-3
size: .
D: .
V: TRBV5-1
CDR3: CASSLLSLFEGAGDTQYF
DNA: TGCGCCAGCAGTTTGTTATCCCTCTTTGAAGGGGCTGGGGATACGCAGTATTTT

J: TRBJ1-2
size: .
D: .
V: TRBV29-1
CDR3: CSVEGRGGGYTF
DNA: TGCAGCGTTGAGGGGCGCGGGGGTGGCTACACCTTC

J: TRBJ1-4
size: .
D: .
V: TRBV7-6
CDR3: CASSLDRGNEKLFF
DNA: TGTGCCAGCAGCTTAGACCGGGGTAATGAAAAACTGTTTTTT

J: TRBJ2-3
size: .
D: TRBD2
V: TRBV2
CDR3: CASRSEGWREGRGDTQYF
DNA: TGTGCCAGCAGGAGCGAAGGTTGGCGGGAGGGCCGAGGAGATACGCAGTATTTT

J: TRBJ2-2
size: .
D: .
V: TRBV9
CDR3: CASSVGTSPTGELFF
DNA: TGTGCCAGCAGCGTAGGGACAAGTCCCACCGGGGAGCTGTTTTTT

J: TRBJ2-2
size: .
D: TRBD2
V: TRBV28
CDR3: CASTPGGGGGELFF
DNA: TGTGCCAGCACCCCCGGGGGGGGTGGCGGGGAGCTGTTTTTT

J: TRBJ2-1
size: .
D: TRBD2
V: TRBV29-1
CDR3: CSFAGLAGVSEQFF
DNA: TGCAGCTTTGCCGGGCTAGCGGGAGTCAGTGAGCAGTTCTTC

J: TRBJ1-3
size: .
D: TRBD1
V: TRBV7-9
CDR3: CASSLGALDRGSSGNTIYF
DNA: TGTGCCAGCAGCTTAGGGGCCCTGGACAGGGGAAGCTCTGGAAACACCATATATTTT

J: TRBJ2-7
size: .
D: .
V: TRBV29-1
CDR3: CSVDAGGYEQYF
DNA: TGCAGCGTTGACGCAGGGGGGTACGAGCAGTACTTC

J: TRBJ2-1
size: .
D: TRBD2
V: TRBV7-9
CDR3: CASSPSGGKQFF
DNA: TGTGCCAGCAGCCCTTCGGGGGGGAAGCAGTTCTTC

J: TRBJ2-2
size: .
D: .
V: TRBV27
CDR3: CASSIRREAGELFF
DNA: TGTGCCAGCAGTATCCGCAGGGAGGCCGGGGAGCTGTTTTTT

J: TRBJ2-7
size: .
D: .
V: TRBV30
CDR3: CAWSVNKYEQYF
DNA: TGTGCCTGGAGTGTAAATAAATACGAGCAGTACTTC

J: TRBJ2-7
size: .
D: TRBD1
V: TRBV7-3
CDR3: CASSFTPTGDEQYF
DNA: TGTGCCAGCAGCTTTACCCCGACAGGGGACGAGCAGTACTTC

J: TRBJ2-1
size: .
D: .
V: TRBV15
CDR3: CATSRDLRISSYNEQFF
DNA: TGTGCCACCAGCAGAGATTTGAGGATAAGCTCCTACAATGAGCAGTTCTTC

J: TRBJ1-5
size: .
D: .
V: TRBV7-9
CDR3: CASSSRDSPNQPQHF
DNA: TGTGCCAGCAGTTCACGAGACAGTCCCAATCAGCCCCAGCATTTT

J: TRBJ1-2
size: .
D: TRBD1
V: TRBV6-1
CDR3: CASSDMVRGLGYTF
DNA: TGTGCCAGCAGTGATATGGTCAGGGGGCTTGGCTACACCTTC

J: TRBJ2-7
size: .
D: TRBD2
V: TRBV28
CDR3: CASKRILAGGYEQYF
DNA: TGTGCCAGCAAAAGGATCCTAGCGGGGGGGTACGAGCAGTACTTC

J: TRBJ1-2
size: few
D: .
V: TRBV6-6
CDR3: CASSPTGNYGYTF
DNA: TGTGCCAGCAGTCCGACAGGAAACTATGGCTACACCTTC

J: TRBJ2-1
size: .
D: TRBD2
V: TRBV5-1
CDR3: CASSWGLAGSNEQFF
DNA: TGCGCCAGCAGCTGGGGACTAGCGGGCTCCAATGAGCAGTTCTTC

J: TRBJ2-3
size: .
D: .
V: TRBV5-1
CDR3: CASSFGSVNTDTQYF
DNA: TGCGCCAGCAGCTTCGGGTCCGTAAACACAGATACGCAGTATTTT

J: TRBJ2-3
size: .
D: .
V: TRBV7-9
CDR3: CASSPRDKPTDTQYF
DNA: TGTGCCAGCAGCCCCCGGGACAAACCCACAGATACGCAGTATTTT

J: TRBJ1-4
size: .
D: .
V: TRBV7-9
CDR3: CASSFSQGRNEKLFF
DNA: TGTGCCAGCAGCTTTTCCCAGGGGCGTAATGAAAAACTGTTTTTT

J: TRBJ2-3
size: .
D: .
V: TRBV4-1
CDR3: CASSQVADTQYF
DNA: TGCGCCAGCAGCCAAGTAGCGGATACGCAGTATTTT

J: TRBJ1-1
size: .
D: TRBD1
V: TRBV11-2
CDR3: CASSSVTGGRTEAFF
DNA: TGTGCCAGCAGCTCAGTGACAGGGGGCAGAACTGAAGCTTTCTTT

J: TRBJ2-7
size: .
D: TRBD1
V: TRBV30
CDR3: CAWGQGIYEQYF
DNA: TGTGCCTGGGGACAGGGGATTTACGAGCAGTACTTC

J: TRBJ2-1
size: .
D: TRBD2
V: TRBV5-1
CDR3: CASSSGLAGLTEQFF
DNA: TGCGCCAGCAGCTCTGGACTAGCGGGATTGACTGAGCAGTTCTTC

J: TRBJ2-1
size: .
D: .
V: TRBV19
CDR3: CASRKPGLLYNEQFF
DNA: TGTGCCAGTAGAAAACCGGGACTCCTATACAATGAGCAGTTCTTC

J: TRBJ1-2
size: .
D: .
V: TRBV30
CDR3: CAYVDRRSGYTF
DNA: TGTGCCTACGTCGACAGGCGGAGTGGCTACACCTTC

J: TRBJ2-5
size: .
D: .
V: TRBV29-1
CDR3: CSVTQDGETQYF
DNA: TGCAGCGTCACGCAGGATGGAGAGACCCAGTACTTC

J: TRBJ2-7
size: .
D: TRBD2
V: TRBV10-3
CDR3: CAIRRLAGSNEQYF
DNA: TGTGCCATCAGAAGACTAGCGGGATCGAACGAGCAGTACTTC

J: TRBJ2-5
size: .
D: TRBD1
V: TRBV4-2
CDR3: CASSQPGTGGEETQYF
DNA: TGTGCCAGCAGCCAACCAGGGACAGGGGGTGAGGAGACCCAGTACTTC

J: TRBJ2-7
size: .
D: .
V: TRBV18
CDR3: CASSPRGANRTYEQYF
DNA: TGTGCCAGCTCACCAAGGGGCGCTAACAGGACCTACGAGCAGTACTTC

J: TRBJ1-4
size: .
D: .
V: TRBV5-1
CDR3: CASSLQATNEKLFF
DNA: TGCGCCAGCAGCTTACAGGCAACTAATGAAAAACTGTTTTTT

J: TRBJ2-7
size: .
D: TRBD1
V: TRBV28
CDR3: CASYPGTGSYEQYF
DNA: TGTGCCAGCTACCCCGGGACAGGATCCTACGAGCAGTACTTC

J: TRBJ2-1
size: .
D: .
V: TRBV9
CDR3: CASSVEPSENEQFF
DNA: TGTGCCAGCAGCGTAGAACCTAGCGAGAATGAGCAGTTCTTC

J: TRBJ2-4
size: .
D: TRBD2
V: TRBV28
CDR3: CASSLAGVRAKNIQYF
DNA: TGTGCCAGCAGTTTAGCGGGGGTTAGAGCCAAAAACATTCAGTACTTC

J: TRBJ1-4
size: .
D: .
V: TRBV28
CDR3: CASSLGGSNEKLFF
DNA: TGTGCCAGCAGTTTAGGCGGATCTAATGAAAAACTGTTTTTT

J: TRBJ1-2
size: .
D: TRBD1
V: TRBV9
CDR3: CASSVEGWTGGGYTF
DNA: TGTGCCAGCAGCGTAGAGGGGTGGACAGGGGGAGGCTACACCTTC

J: TRBJ2-7
size: .
D: .
V: TRBV14
CDR3: CASSQDRLRDIDEQYF
DNA: TGTGCCAGCAGCCAAGATCGGTTGCGGGATATCGACGAGCAGTACTTC

J: TRBJ2-5
size: .
D: TRBD2
V: TRBV28
CDR3: CASSLYGPSGKDRETQYF
DNA: TGTGCCAGCAGTTTATACGGGCCTAGCGGGAAGGATCGAGAGACCCAGTACTTC

J: TRBJ2-5
size: .
D: .
V: TRBV27
CDR3: CATGGYHETQYF
DNA: TGTGCCACTGGGGGGTACCATGAGACCCAGTACTTC

J: TRBJ2-2
size: .
D: TRBD1
V: TRBV5-1
CDR3: CASSSTGGDKAGELFF
DNA: TGCGCCAGCAGCTCGACAGGGGGGGACAAGGCCGGGGAGCTGTTTTTT

J: TRBJ2-5
size: .
D: TRBD2
V: TRBV6-1
CDR3: CASSVLAGNQETQYF
DNA: TGTGCCAGCAGTGTACTAGCGGGAAACCAAGAGACCCAGTACTTC

J: TRBJ2-3
size: .
D: TRBD1
V: TRBV10-3
CDR3: CAIRGTGGHSTDTQYF
DNA: TGTGCCATCAGGGGAACAGGGGGCCATAGCACAGATACGCAGTATTTT